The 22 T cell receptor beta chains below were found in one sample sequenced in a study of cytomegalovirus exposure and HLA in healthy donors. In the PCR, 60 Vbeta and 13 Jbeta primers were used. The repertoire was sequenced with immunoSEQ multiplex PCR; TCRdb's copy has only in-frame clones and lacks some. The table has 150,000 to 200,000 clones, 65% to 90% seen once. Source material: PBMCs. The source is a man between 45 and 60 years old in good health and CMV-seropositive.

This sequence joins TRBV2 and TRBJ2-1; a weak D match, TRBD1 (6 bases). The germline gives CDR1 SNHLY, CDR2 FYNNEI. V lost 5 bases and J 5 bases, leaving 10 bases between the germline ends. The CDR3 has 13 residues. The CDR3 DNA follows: TGTGCCAGCAGTCCGGACAGAGACAATGAGCAGTTCTTC. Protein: CASSPDRDNEQFF.

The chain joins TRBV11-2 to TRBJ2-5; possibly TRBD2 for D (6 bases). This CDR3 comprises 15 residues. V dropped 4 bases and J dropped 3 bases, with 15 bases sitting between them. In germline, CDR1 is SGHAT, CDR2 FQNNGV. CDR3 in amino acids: CASSSVGVAEETQYF. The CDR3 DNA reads TGTGCCAGCAGCTCCGTGGGTGTAGCGGAAGAGACCCAGTACTTC.

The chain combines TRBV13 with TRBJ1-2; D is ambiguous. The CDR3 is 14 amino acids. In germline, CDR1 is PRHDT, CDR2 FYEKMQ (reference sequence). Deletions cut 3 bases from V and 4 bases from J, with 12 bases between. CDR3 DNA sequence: TGTGCCAGCAGCTTGGGTTCTCGAGGCTATGGCTACACCTTC. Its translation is CASSLGSRGYGYTF.

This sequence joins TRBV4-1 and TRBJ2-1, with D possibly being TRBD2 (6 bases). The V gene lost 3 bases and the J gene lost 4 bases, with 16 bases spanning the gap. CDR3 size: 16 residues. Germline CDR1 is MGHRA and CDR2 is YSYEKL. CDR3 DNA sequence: TGCGCCAGCAGCCACAACCTAGGAGGGTCTTACAATGAGCAGTTCTTC. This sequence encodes CASSHNLGGSYNEQFF.

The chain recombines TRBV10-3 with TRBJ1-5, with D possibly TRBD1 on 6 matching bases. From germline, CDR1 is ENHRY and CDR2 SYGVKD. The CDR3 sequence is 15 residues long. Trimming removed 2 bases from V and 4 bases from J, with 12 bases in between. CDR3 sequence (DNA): TGTGCCATCAGTGAGAACAGGGAGCGTAATCAGCCCCAGCATTTT. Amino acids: CAISENRERNQPQHF.

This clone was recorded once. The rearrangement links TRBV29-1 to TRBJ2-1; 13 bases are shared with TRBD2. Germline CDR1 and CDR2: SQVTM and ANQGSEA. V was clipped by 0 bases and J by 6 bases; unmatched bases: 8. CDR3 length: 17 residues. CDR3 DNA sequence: TGCAGCGTTGAAGATATGACTAGCGGGGGGTTGGTCAATGAGCAGTTCTTC. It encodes CSVEDMTSGGLVNEQFF.

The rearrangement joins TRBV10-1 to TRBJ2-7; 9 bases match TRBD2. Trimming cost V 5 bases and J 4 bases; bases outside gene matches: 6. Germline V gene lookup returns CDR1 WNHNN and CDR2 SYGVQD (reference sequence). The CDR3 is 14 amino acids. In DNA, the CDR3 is TGCGCCAGCAGTCATAGCGGGAGTCGGTACGAGCAGTACTTC. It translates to CASSHSGSRYEQYF.

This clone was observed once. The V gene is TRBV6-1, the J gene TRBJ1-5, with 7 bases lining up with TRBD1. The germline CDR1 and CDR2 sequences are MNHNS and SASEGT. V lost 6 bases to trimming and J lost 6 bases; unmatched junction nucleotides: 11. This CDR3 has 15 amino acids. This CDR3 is CASSAGTVDIQPQHF. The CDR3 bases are TGTGCCAGCAGCGCTGGGACAGTCGACATTCAGCCCCAGCATTTT.

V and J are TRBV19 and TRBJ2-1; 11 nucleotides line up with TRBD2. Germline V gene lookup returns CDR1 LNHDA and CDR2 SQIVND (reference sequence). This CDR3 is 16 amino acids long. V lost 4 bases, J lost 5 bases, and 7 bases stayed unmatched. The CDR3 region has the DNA TGTGCCAGTAGTACACCTAGCGGGGGGCACAACAATGAGCAGTTCTTC. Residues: CASSTPSGGHNNEQFF.

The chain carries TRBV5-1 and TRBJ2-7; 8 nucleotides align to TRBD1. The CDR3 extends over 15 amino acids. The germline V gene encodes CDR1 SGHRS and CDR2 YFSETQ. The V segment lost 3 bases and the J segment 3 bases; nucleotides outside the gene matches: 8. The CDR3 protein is CASSSGTGDHYEQYF. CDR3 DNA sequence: TGCGCCAGCAGCTCCGGGACAGGTGACCACTACGAGCAGTACTTC.

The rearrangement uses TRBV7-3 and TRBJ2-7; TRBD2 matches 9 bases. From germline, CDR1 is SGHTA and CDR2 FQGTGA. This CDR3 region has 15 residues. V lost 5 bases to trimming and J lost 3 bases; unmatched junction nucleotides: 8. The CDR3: CASSPTSSGNYEQYF. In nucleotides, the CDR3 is TGTGCCAGCAGCCCCACGTCTAGCGGGAACTACGAGCAGTACTTC.

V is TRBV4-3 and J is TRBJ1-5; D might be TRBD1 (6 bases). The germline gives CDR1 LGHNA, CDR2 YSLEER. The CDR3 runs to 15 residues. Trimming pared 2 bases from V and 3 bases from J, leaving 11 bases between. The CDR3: CASSQTDRINQPQHF. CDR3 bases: TGCGCCAGCAGCCAAACAGACAGGATCAATCAGCCCCAGCATTTT.

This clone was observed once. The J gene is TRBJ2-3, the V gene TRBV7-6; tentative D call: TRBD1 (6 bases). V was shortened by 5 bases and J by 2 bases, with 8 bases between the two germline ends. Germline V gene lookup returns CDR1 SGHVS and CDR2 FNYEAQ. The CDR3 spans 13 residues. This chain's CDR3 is CASSNRDTDTQYF. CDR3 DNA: TGTGCCAGCAGCAACAGGGACACAGATACGCAGTATTTT.

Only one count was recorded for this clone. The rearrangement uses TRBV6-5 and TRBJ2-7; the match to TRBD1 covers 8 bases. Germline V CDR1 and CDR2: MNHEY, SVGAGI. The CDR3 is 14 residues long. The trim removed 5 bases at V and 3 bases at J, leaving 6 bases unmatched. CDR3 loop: CASSRDRQHYEQYF. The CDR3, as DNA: TGTGCCAGCAGTCGGGACAGGCAGCACTACGAGCAGTACTTC.

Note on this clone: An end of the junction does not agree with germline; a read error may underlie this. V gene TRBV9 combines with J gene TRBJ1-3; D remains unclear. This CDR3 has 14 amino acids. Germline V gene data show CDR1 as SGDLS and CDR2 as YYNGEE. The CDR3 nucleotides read TGTGCCGGCAGCGTAACTGTCGCTGGAAACACCATATATTTT. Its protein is CAGSVTVAGNTIYF.

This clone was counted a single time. CDR3 amino acids: CAWSGTGFNQPQHF. CDR3 nucleotide sequence: TGTGCCTGGAGCGGTACAGGGTTTAATCAGCCCCAGCATTTT. This chain uses TRBV30 with TRBJ1-5; possibly TRBD1 for D (6 bases). Germline CDR1 and CDR2: GTSNPN and SVGIG (reference sequence). The V end lost 3 bases, the J end lost 4 bases, and 13 bases lay between the germline ends. This CDR3 spans 14 amino acids.

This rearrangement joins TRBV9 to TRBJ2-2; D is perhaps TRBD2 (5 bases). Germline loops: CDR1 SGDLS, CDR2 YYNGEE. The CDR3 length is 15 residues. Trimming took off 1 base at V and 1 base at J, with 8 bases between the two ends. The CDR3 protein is CASSVLARNTGELFF. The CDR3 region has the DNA TGTGCCAGCAGCGTACTAGCCAGGAACACCGGGGAGCTGTTTTTT.

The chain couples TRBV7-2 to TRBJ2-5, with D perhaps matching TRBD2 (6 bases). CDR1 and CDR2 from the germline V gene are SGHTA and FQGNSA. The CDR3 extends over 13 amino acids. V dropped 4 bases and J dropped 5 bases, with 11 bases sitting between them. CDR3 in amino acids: CASSSPGEETQYF. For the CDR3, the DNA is TGTGCCAGCAGCTCCCCGGGGGAGGAGACCCAGTACTTC.

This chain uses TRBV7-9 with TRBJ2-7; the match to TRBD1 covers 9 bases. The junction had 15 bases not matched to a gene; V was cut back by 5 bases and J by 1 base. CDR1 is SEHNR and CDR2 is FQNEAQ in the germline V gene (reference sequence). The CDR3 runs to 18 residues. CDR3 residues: CASSGGGQGRKGSYEQYF. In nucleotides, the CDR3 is TGTGCCAGCAGCGGGGGGGGACAGGGTAGGAAGGGATCCTACGAGCAGTACTTC.

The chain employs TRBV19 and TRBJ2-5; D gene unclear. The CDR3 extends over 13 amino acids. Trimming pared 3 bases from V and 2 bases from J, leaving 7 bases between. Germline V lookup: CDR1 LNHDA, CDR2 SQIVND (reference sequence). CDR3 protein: CASSMLTQETQYF. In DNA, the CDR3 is TGTGCCAGTAGTATGCTAACTCAAGAGACCCAGTACTTC.

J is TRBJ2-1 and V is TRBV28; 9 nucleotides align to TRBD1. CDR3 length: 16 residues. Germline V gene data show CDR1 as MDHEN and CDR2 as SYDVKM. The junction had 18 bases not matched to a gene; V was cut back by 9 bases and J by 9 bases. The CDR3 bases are TGTGCCAGTTCCCGCCTGGTCCCGGGACAGGGCGGTGAGCAGTTCTTC. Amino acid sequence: CASSRLVPGQGGEQFF.

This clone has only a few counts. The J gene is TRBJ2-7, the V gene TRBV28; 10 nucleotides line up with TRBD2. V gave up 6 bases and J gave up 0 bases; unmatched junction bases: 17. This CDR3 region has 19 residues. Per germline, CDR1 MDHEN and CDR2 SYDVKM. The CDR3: CASSSLERLAGQPSYEQYF. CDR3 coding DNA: TGTGCCAGCAGCTCCTTAGAGCGACTAGCGGGTCAACCCTCCTACGAGCAGTACTTC.